This T cell receptor beta chain is drawn from a study of CD8+ T cells in alopecia areata. General study points: While tofacitinib was given, many expanded lesional clones persisted in scalp and blood. Especially in alopecia totalis/universalis, lesional scalp showed greater clonality than normal scalp did.

This clone was picked up one time. What it binds is not known. V lost 1 base, J lost 0 bases, and 6 bases lay in between. From germline, CDR1 is LGHNA and CDR2 YNFKEQ. The length of the CDR3 is 14 residues. Following extraction, RNA underwent reverse transcription to cDNA, which served as the sequencing template. TCRdb's copy holds only in-frame clones and misses some; the assay was immunoSEQ multiplex PCR. The sample lists 150,000 to 200,000 clones; 60% were seen once. Treatment indicated: oral pan-JAK inhibitor, 5-10 mg twice daily. Sequencing was performed on CD4+ T cells sorted from blood, taken at week 24, from a patient treated with tofacitinib. The receptor was isolated from a human donor with alopecia areata. The rearrangement uses TRBV4-2 and TRBJ2-5; no firm D call. In DNA, the CDR3 is TGTGCCAGCAGCCAAGTCGCAGACCAAGAGACCCAGTACTTC. Encoded protein: CASSQVADQETQYF.